The entry below describes one T cell receptor (beta chain). Its binding antigen is unknown. Nothing much larger sits one base from this clone, and base qualities are not available. Libraries were prepared through 5' RACE. The run used an Illumina HiSeq 2500. The second PCR ran for about 7 to 11 cycles and used a J-beta primer mix along with a sample-barcoded 5' primer. A unique molecular identifier was introduced onto each TCR beta cDNA molecule by a template-switch 5' adaptor carrying 12 random nucleotides. Each sample yielded at least 2.5 million CDR3-containing paired-end reads. First-strand cDNA was synthesized from all RNA with the Mint cDNA synthesis kit, primed by a TRBC-specific oligonucleotide. After uracil-DNA glycosylase treatment, a first 18-cycle PCR used universal primers M1SS and BC2_uni_R on all cDNA. The study's own analysis went as follows. For normalization, 1 million high-quality reads were randomly selected from each sample, with every read carrying a distinct molecular identifier. Instead of being binned into consensus sequences, reads that shared molecular identifiers were thrown out. CDR3 identification, clonotype clustering and error correction used MiTCR with a Q25 quality threshold and the strictest error-elimination algorithm. A nonparametric unseen species model with Euler transformation was used to estimate lower-bound total TCR beta diversity. The public reads were reanalyzed by TCRdb: fastp trimming at Q25, MiXCR alignment, in-frame beta chains only. Entries that share a CDR3 protein sequence are merged under the most common genes and DNA. The V and J calls and clone size are TCRdb's, not the authors'. This sample comprises about 970,000 distinct CDR3 sequences, 51% of them detected only once. Of the sample, around 21% falls within the top ten clones.

The source of the sample is a study of blood T cells in healthy people across ages (dated by TCRdb to between 2014 and 2017). A note on the overall study: In model experiments, template switching captured roughly one uniquely barcoded TCR beta cDNA molecule for every two T cells. To track age-related changes in TCR beta repertoire diversity, the study relied on deep sequencing normalized with unique cDNA molecular identifiers. Donors were grouped into four age groups: young (average approximately 15 years), middle-aged (roughly 38), aged (over 55) and long-lived (just over 80). To avoid experimental bias, donors of different ages were spread randomly across the sequencing lanes. Using the same blood draw, the study looked at two additional independent replicas of 1 million unique cDNA reads for two donors, one aged 18 to 30 and the other aged 80 or older. Here is what the overall study found, with its caveats: There was a strong correlation between observed TCR beta diversity and the percentage of naive T cells measured by flow cytometry. Observed TCR beta diversity per million T cells fell roughly linearly with age, and a significant reduction was already apparent by age around 40. The CMV infection status of donors was not known, potentially confounding age-related changes in expanded clonotypes. Since profiling was done on bulk unsorted PBMCs, naive and antigen-experienced compartments could not be conclusively compared. Compared with the aged group, more naive CD4+ T cells, fewer expanded clones and increased TCR diversity were shown by the long-lived group, suggesting age selection. Total diversity estimates from one million sequenced T cells were considered lower bounds and underestimates.

Systemically healthy Caucasian individuals from Russia, some 40 in total and aged roughly 6 to 100 years, were included as donors. About 9.6 milliliters of peripheral blood were collected from each donor into EDTA-treated Vacutainer tubes. Ficoll-Paque density-gradient centrifugation was used to isolate PBMCs, with at least 6.5 million per sample. Total RNA was extracted from PBMCs with Trizol reagent, with at least 5 micrograms obtained per sample. For every donor, flow cytometry on a PBMC aliquot measured the percentage of naive CD45RAhigh/CD27high T cells. The material sequenced was blood. The origin of this receptor is a woman in her sixties in good health.

The CDR3 region has the sequence CASSHPGGRTDTQYF. The base sequence is TGTGCCAGCAGCCACCCGGGGGGACGCACAGATACGCAGTATTTT. The chain links TRBV6-2 or TRBV6-3 with TRBJ2-3, with 7 central nucleotides matching TRBD2. For CDR1 and CDR2, the germline V gene lists MNHEY and SVGEGT. Relative to germline, V is missing 6 bases and J is missing 1 base, with 7 bases of the junction outside any gene match. Inclusive of the bounding cysteine and phenylalanine, the CDR3 is 15 residues long. The CDR3 DNA has 45 bases and is translated from base 1.